Given below is one TCR beta chain in context. Antigen specificity is unknown. Time point of the sample: healthy volunteer bleed at 2 weeks. Extraction of total RNA was performed on unfractionated whole blood. The data were taken from a study of human T cells and chemical hapten exposure. As for the study in general: Variability of per-sample TCR yields stemmed mainly from small differences in pooled library volume.

Findings and limits, study-wide: No shift was seen in TCRs above 1 in 1000 frequency with DPC sensitization.

As the library was built, unique molecular identifiers were attached to individual cDNA molecules. TCRdb re-derived calls from the RACE reads in MiXCR, one entry per CDR3 protein. The sample carries around 130,000 distinct CDR3 sequences, 9% to 10% recorded once. The germline CDR1 and CDR2 sequences are MNHEY and SVGAGI. The V gene end was trimmed by 0 bases and the J gene end by 5 bases; junction bases not matched to a gene: 3. The CDR3 length is 15 residues. This sequence was found in a male donor in good health. Some clones in this sample may be carry-over from other donors' samples. The sequencing input was whole blood. The chain couples TRBV6-5 to TRBJ1-4, with 7 nucleotides matching TRBD1. The CDR3: CASSYSGGTNEKLFF. Here the CDR3 DNA reads TGTGCCAGCAGTTACTCAGGGGGCACCAATGAAAAACTGTTTTTT.